This paragraph reports one T cell receptor (beta chain). Its antigen target is currently unknown. Nothing much larger sits one base from this clone, and base qualities are not available. The cysteine opens and the phenylalanine closes a CDR3 of 11 amino acids. This entry keeps only the CDR3 DNA: 33 bases, framed from base 1. CDR1 and CDR2 (MNHEY, SMNVEV) derive from the germline V gene (reference sequence). Trimming costs V 5 bases and J 7 bases, and their ends lie 6 bases apart. This entry belongs to a study of shared clonotypes between healthy human individuals (dated by TCRdb to 2018 to 2021). Turning to the overall study: The cohort comprised a couple of women and three men aged 18 to 49 years. The study deeply sequenced blood TCR repertoires of several healthy adults to estimate repertoire size and the extent of clonotype sharing between individuals. To increase sequencing depth and limit assay-specific biases, TCR repertoire library preparation and sequencing were carried out by different laboratories using diverse techniques. Per donor, leukapheresis produced somewhere between about 0.8 and 9 billion PBMCs. What the study reported, not specific to this receptor: Pairwise subsampling led to the expectation that sequencing depth would affect the degree of clonotype sharing among donors. Only blood was sampled, and tissue TCR repertoires likely differ from those in blood. The genetic and exposure-history diversity represented was limited by the small number of donors.

TCR CDR3 regions were amplified from genomic DNA by multiplex PCR using the deep immunoSEQ assay. Extracted genomic DNA from each cell subset was distributed evenly across all wells of several immunoSEQ 96-well plates, and each plate was treated as a replicate. For unsorted PBMC, about 270 ng of genomic DNA, equivalent to around 30,000 T cell genomes, went into each replicate PCR. Genomic DNA from unsorted PBMC was sequenced over ten immunoSEQ deep assay plates. Purified libraries were quantified with a Qubit 3.0 fluorometer, sized on a Bioanalyzer 2100, and re-quantified with the KAPA Library Quantification kit. Every immunoSEQ 96-well plate was sequenced on a separate single-read 150-cycle Illumina NextSeq 550 flow cell. In the authors' own workflow: The immunoSEQ output contained only junctional sequences without quality scores, so filtering could not match that applied to full-length reads. Sequences were annotated with PyIR, a Python wrapper for IgBLAST v1.9, using IMGT germline references to assign V/J genes and CDR3. Reads were filtered out if the reads had weak V/J assignments (E-value above 1e-6), no CDR3, stop codons, out-of-frame junctions, or ambiguous translated residues. V3J clonotypes were defined as sequences sharing the same inferred V gene, J gene, and CDR3 amino acid sequence. Percentage overlap between repertoires was computed as shared unique clonotypes divided by the size of the smaller repertoire. RTK rarefaction, the Chao1 estimator, and Recon v2.1 estimates of unobserved clonotypes were used to assess repertoire richness. TCRdb mirrors the immuneACCESS table, restricted to in-frame sequences. Some clones are absent from its copies; in checked studies, under half trace to an unresolved V gene, and the reason for the others is unknown. Clone size and the V and J calls come from that table; the DNA yielded D and trimming. The sample records about 510,000 clones, 70% to 80% of which are singletons. Approximately 12% of the sample rests with the top ten.

The donors were healthy, HIV-negative adults who had no recently reported acute infections or vaccinations. Every donor was a Caucasian adult residing in Nashville, Tennessee, USA. For unsorted samples, tens of millions of PBMCs were counted, and genomic DNA was extracted using the QIAamp DNA Blood Mini kit. Blood was collected by leukapheresis, and PBMCs were isolated by Ficoll-Histopaque density gradient centrifugation and then cryopreserved in liquid nitrogen vapor phase. The origin of this receptor is a woman in her 40s in good health. Some clones in this sample may be carry-over from other donors' samples. The source material was PBMCs. Rearrangement joined TRBV27 to TRBJ2-1; the D gene is not confidently resolved. The CDR3 here reads CASSRGNEQFF. The DNA sequence follows: TGTGCCAGCAGTCGTGGGAATGAGCAGTTCTTC.